This TCR beta chain originates from a study of T-cell reconstitution after alpha-beta-depleted transplantation in children. Study conclusions and caveats: Elevated TCRbeta diversity at day 60 was traced, in some patients, to surviving recipient T cells and thymic progenitors. Roughly two months post-transplant, alpha-beta T cells reportedly originated from several hundred graft clones that had expanded.

In the case of this clonotype: Its target is not known.

Between the trimmed V and J ends, which lost 0 bases and 6 bases, there was a span of 12 bases. The CDR3 has 15 residues. Germline lookup yields CDR1 MGHRA and CDR2 YSYEKL. Unique molecular identifiers were incorporated during preparation of the TCRbeta library. One entry per CDR3 protein results from TCRdb running MiXCR on the PCR reads. The sample lists around 450,000 distinct CDR3 sequences, roughly two fifths occurring once. This specimen consisted of PBMCs, obtained before TCRalphabeta/CD19-depleted stem cell transplant. V and J are TRBV4-1 and TRBJ2-4; D assignment may be TRBD1 or TRBD2 (5 bases each). This TCR came from a girl between 2 and 10 years old with aplastic anemia, due to receive a stem cell transplant. The CDR3 region is CASSQEGVVPNIQYF. CDR3 sequence (DNA): TGCGCCAGCAGCCAAGAGGGGGTCGTCCCAAACATTCAGTACTTC.